The sequence of this T cell receptor beta chain was determined in a study of blood T cell repertoires in COVID-19. In germline, CDR1 is SGHRS, CDR2 YFSETQ. There are 13 residues in the CDR3. Trimming removed 5 bases at V and 0 bases at J, with 8 bases between. TCRdb's table, derived via immunoSEQ multiplex PCR, lists solely in-frame clones and lacks some. The sample holds around 140,000 clones, 70% to 90% seen once. The receptor's source is a human donor in a cohort sampled during active COVID-19. Sequencing was done on a sample of peripheral blood. The genes are TRBV5-1 and TRBJ1-1, with D uncertain. For the CDR3, the DNA is TGCGCCAGCAGTAACAGCATGAACACTGAAGCTTTCTTT. Protein sequence: CASSNSMNTEAFF.